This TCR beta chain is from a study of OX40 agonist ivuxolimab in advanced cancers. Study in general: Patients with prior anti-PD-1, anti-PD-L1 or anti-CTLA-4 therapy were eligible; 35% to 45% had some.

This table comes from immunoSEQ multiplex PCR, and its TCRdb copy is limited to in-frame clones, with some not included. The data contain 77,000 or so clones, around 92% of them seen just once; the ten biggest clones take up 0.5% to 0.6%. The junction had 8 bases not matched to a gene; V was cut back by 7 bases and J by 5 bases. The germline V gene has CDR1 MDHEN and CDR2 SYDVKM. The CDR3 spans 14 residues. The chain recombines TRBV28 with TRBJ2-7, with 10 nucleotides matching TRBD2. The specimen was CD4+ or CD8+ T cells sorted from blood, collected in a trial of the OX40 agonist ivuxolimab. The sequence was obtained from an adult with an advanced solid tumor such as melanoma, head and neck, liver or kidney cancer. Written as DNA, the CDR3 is TGTGCCAGCACCTCACCTACTAGCGGGGACGAGCAGTACTTC. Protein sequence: CASTSPTSGDEQYF. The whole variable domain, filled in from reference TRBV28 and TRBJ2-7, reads DVKVTQSSRYLVKRTGEKVFLECVQDMDHENMFWYRQDPGLGLRLIYFSYDVKMKEKGDIPEGYSVSREKKERFSLILESASTNQTSMYLCASTSPTSGDEQYFGPGTRLTVT.